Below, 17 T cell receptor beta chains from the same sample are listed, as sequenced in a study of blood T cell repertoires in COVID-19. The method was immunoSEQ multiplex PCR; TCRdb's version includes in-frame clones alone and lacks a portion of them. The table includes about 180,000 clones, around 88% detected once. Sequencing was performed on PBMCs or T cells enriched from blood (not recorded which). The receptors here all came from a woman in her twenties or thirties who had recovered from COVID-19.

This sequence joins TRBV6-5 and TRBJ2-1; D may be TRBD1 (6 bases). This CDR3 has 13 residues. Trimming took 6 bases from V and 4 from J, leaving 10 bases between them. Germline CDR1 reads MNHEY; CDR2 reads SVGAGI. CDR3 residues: CASRWTDYNEQFF. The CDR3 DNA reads TGTGCCAGCAGATGGACAGATTACAATGAGCAGTTCTTC.

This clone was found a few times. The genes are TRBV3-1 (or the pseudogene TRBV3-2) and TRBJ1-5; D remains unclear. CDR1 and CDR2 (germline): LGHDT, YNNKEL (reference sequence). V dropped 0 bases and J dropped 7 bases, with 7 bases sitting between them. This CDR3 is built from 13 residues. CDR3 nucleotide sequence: TGTGCCAGCAGCCAAGACGTATCGCAGCCCCAGCATTTT. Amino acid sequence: CASSQDVSQPQHF.

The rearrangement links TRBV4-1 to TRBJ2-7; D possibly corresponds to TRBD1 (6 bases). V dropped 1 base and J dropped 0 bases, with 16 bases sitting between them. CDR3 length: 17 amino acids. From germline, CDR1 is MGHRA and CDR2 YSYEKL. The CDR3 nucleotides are TGCGCCAGCAGCCAAGTTTCTGGGACAAGCAGCTCCTACGAGCAGTACTTC. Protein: CASSQVSGTSSSYEQYF.

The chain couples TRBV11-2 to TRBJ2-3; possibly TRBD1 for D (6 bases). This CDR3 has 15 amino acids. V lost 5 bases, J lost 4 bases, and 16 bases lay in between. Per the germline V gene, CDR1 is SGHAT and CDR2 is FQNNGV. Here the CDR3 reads CASSAPGTRPDTQYF. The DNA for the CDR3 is TGTGCCAGCAGCGCCCCCGGGACACGTCCAGATACGCAGTATTTT.

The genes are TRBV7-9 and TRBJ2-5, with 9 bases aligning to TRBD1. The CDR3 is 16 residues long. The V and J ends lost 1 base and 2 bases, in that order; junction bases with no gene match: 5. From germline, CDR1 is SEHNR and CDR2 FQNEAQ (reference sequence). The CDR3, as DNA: TGTGCCAGCAGCTTAGTCCCCGGGACAGGGCAAGAGACCCAGTACTTC. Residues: CASSLVPGTGQETQYF.

The CDR3 is CASSGDVDTVQETQYF. In DNA form, the CDR3 reads TGTGCCAGCTCAGGCGATGTGGACACAGTTCAAGAGACCCAGTACTTC. J is TRBJ2-5 and V is TRBV18; tentatively, D is TRBD1 (5 bases). V was pared by 5 bases and J by 2 bases, with 18 bases between. CDR3 length equals 16 residues. From germline, CDR1 is KGHSH and CDR2 LQKENI.

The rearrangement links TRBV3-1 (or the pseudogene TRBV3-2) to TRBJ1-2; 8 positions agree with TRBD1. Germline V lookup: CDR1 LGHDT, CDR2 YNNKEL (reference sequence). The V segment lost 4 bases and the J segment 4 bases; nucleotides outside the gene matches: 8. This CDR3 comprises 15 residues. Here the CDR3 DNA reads TGTGCCAGCAGCCGCCGGACAGGGTTCGGCTATGGCTACACCTTC. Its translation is CASSRRTGFGYGYTF.

The CDR3 nucleotides read TGTGCCAGTTCGACAGATTCCTACGAGCAGTACTTC. Translating gives CASSTDSYEQYF. The chain joins TRBV14 to TRBJ2-7, with a weak D call TRBD1 (5 bases). Germline CDR1 and CDR2: SGHDN and FVKESK. V dropped 9 bases and J dropped 1 base, with 10 bases sitting between them. The CDR3 extends over 12 amino acids.

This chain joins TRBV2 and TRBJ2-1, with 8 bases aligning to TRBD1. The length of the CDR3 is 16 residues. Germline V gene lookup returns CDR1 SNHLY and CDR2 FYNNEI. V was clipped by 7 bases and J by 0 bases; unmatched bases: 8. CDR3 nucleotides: TGTGCCAGCAAGGCAGGGGGCGAGGGCTCCTACAATGAGCAGTTCTTC. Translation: CASKAGGEGSYNEQFF.

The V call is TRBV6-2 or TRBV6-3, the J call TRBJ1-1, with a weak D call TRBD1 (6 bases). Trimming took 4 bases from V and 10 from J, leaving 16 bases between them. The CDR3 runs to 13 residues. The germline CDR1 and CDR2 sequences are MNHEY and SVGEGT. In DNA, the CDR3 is TGTGCCAGCAGTTTAGGGACAACTATCGGAGCTTTCTTT. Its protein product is CASSLGTTIGAFF.

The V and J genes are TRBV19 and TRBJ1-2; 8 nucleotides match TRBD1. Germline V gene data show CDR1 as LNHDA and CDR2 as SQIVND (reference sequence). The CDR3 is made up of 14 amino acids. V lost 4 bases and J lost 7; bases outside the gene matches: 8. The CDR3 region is CASSNGDQGAGYTF. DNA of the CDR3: TGTGCCAGTAGTAACGGGGATCAGGGGGCTGGCTACACCTTC.

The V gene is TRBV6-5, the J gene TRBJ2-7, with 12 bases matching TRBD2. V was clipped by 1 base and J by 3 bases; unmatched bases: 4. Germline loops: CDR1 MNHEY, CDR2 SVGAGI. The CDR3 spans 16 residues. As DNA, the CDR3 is TGTGCCAGCAGTTACTTTCCGACTAGCGGGAGCTACGAGCAGTACTTC. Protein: CASSYFPTSGSYEQYF.

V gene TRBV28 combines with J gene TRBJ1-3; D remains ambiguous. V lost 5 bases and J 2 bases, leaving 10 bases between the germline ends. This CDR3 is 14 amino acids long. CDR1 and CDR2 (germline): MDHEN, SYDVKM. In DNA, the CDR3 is TGTGCCAGCAGTAGTGGAGGGACTGGAAACACCATATATTTT. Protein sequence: CASSSGGTGNTIYF. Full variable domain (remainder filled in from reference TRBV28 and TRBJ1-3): DVKVTQSSRYLVKRTGEKVFLECVQDMDHENMFWYRQDPGLGLRLIYFSYDVKMKEKGDIPEGYSVSREKKERFSLILESASTNQTSMYLCASSSGGTGNTIYFGEGSWLTVV.

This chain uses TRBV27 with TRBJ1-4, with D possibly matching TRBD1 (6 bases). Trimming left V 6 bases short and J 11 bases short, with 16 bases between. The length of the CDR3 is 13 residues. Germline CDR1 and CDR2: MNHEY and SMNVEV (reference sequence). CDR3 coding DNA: TGTGCCAGCAGCGATGAACCAGGGGCTAAACTGTTTTTT. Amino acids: CASSDEPGAKLFF.

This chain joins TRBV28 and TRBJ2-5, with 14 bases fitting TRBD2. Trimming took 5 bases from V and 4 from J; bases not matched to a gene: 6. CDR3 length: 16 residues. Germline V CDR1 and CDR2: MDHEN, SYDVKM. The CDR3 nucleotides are TGTGCCAGCAGTCCCGGGACTAGCGGGAGCGGAGAGACCCAGTACTTC. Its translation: CASSPGTSGSGETQYF.

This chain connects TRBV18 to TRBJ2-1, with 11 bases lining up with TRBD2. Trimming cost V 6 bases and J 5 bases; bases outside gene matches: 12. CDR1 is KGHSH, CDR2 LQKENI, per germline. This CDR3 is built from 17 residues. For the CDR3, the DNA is TGTGCCAGCTCCCCCGCGAGTCCGGGACTAGCGGACAATGAGCAGTTCTTC. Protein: CASSPASPGLADNEQFF.

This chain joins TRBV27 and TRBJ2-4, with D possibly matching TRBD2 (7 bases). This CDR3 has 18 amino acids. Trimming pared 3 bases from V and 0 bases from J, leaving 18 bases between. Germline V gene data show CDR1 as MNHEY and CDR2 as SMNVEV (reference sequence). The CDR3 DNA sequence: TGTGCCAGCAGTTTTTTTGGAGGGGGGGAATTAGCCAAAAACATTCAGTACTTC. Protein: CASSFFGGGELAKNIQYF.